This TCR beta chain emerged from a study of radiotherapy plus CTLA-4 blockade in lung cancer. About the study: Patients showed objective responses in 18% of cases and disease control in 30% to 40%.

In regard to this clone: Its antigen remains unidentified.

Profiled with immunoSEQ multiplex PCR; TCRdb holds only in-frame clones, not every one. The sample carries 75,000 to 100,000 clones, around nine tenths recorded once. V lost 6 bases to trimming and J lost 4 bases; unmatched junction nucleotides: 7. The CDR3 loop spans 14 amino acids. Germline loops: CDR1 SNHLY, CDR2 FYNNEI. Study conclusions and caveats: Response, reportedly, was best predicted by interferon-beta along with early blood T cell clone dynamics. Researchers report tumor-derived TCR clones expanding in blood after radiotherapy plus ipilimumab.

The source of this sequence is a human donor with non-small cell lung cancer that progressed on radiotherapy plus ipilimumab. The V gene is TRBV2, the J gene TRBJ2-7; the match to TRBD1 covers 9 bases. The sequences come from peripheral blood, collected from a patient treated with radiotherapy plus ipilimumab. CDR3 amino acids: CASSPTGGKYEQYF. The CDR3 DNA reads as TGTGCCAGCAGCCCGACAGGGGGAAAGTACGAGCAGTACTTC. The complete variable domain, with remaining parts taken from reference TRBV2 and TRBJ2-7, reads EPEVTQTPSHQVTQMGQEVILRCVPISNHLYFYWYRQILGQKVEFLVSFYNNEISEKSEIFDDQFSVERPDGSNFTLKIRSTKLEDSAMYFCASSPTGGKYEQYFGPGTRLTVT.